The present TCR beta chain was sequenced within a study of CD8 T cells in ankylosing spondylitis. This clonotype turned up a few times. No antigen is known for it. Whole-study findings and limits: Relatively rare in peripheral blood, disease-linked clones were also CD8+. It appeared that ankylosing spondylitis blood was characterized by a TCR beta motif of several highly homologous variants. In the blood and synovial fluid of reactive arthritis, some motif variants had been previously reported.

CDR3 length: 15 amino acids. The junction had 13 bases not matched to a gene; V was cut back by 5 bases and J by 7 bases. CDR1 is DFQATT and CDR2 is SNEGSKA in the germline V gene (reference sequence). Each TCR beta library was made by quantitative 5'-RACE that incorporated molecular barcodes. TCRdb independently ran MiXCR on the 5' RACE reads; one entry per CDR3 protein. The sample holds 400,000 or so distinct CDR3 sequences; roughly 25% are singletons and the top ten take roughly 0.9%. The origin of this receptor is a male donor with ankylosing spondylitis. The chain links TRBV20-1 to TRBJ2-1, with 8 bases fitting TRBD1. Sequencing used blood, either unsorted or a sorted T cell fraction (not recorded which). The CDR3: CSAPASGQGLNEQFF. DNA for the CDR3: TGCAGTGCTCCAGCGTCCGGACAGGGCCTGAATGAGCAGTTCTTC.